This paragraph covers one TCR beta chain sequence. Its antigen remains unidentified. TCRdb itself ran the 5' RACE reads through MiXCR, one entry per CDR3 protein. The top ten clones hold around 21% of a sample with fewer than 300,000 distinct CDR3 sequences, about a sixth of them seen once. This record comes from a study of T-cell memory formation after mild COVID-19. The wider study: The TCR clusters were mostly specific to one donor. Whole-study findings and limits: Several responding clones turned up in pre-infection memory, indicating that cross-reactive memory may have taken part. Unconfirmed was the SARS-CoV-2 specificity of second-wave clones that peaked on day 37. Clones that shrank (day 15 to 85) were balanced CD4/CD8, whereas later expanders leaned CD4+.

This CDR3 comprises 13 residues. V lost 7 bases and J lost 3, with 13 bases in between. CDR1 is DFQATT and CDR2 is SNEGSKA in the germline V gene (reference sequence). This sequence was found in a man in his late teens or twenties who had mild COVID-19 (a few samples of this study predate the infection). Cell type and time point are not known. The sequenced sample consisted of PBMCs or a T cell subset sorted from them (not recorded which). V usage is TRBV20-1 and J usage is TRBJ1-5; D unclear. The CDR3 region has the DNA TGCAGTGGAGGTTTCGGATACAATCAGCCCCAGCATTTT. It specifies CSGGFGYNQPQHF.